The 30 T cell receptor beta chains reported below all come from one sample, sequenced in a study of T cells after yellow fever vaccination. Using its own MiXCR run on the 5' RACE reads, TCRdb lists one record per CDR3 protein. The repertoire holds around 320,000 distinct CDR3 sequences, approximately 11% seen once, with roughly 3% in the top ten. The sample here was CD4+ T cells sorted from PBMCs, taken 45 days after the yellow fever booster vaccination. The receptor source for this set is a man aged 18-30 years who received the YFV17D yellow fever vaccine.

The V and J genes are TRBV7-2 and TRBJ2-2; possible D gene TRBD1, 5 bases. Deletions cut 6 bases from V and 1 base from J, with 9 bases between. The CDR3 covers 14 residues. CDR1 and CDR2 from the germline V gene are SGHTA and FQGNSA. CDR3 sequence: CASRRGLNTGELFF. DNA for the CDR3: TGTGCCAGCAGAAGGGGATTGAACACCGGGGAGCTGTTTTTT. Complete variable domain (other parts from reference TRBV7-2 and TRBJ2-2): GAGVSQSPSNKVTEKGKDVELRCDPISGHTALYWYRQSLGQGLEFLIYFQGNSAPDKSGLPSDRFSAERTGGSVSTLTIQRTQQEDSAVYLCASRRGLNTGELFFGEGSRLTVL.

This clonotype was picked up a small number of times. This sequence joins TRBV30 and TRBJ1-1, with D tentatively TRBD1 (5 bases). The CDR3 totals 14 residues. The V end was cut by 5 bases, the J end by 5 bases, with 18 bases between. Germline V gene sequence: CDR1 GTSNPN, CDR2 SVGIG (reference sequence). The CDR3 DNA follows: TGTGCCTGGTGCCAAAACTGGGGCAGGACTGAAGCTTTCTTT. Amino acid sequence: CAWCQNWGRTEAFF.

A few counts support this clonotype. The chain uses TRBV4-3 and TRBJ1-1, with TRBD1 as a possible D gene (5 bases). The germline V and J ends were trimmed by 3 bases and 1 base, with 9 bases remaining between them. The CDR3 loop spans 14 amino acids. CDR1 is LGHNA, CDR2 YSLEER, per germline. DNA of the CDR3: TGCGCCAGCAGCCACGCGACAGAGAACACTGAAGCTTTCTTT. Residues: CASSHATENTEAFF.

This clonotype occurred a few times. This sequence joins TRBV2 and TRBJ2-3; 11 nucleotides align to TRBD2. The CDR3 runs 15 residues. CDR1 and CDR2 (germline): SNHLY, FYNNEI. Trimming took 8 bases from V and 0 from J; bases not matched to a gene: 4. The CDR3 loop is CASGGTSGSTDTQYF. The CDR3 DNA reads TGTGCCAGCGGAGGGACTAGCGGAAGCACAGATACGCAGTATTTT.

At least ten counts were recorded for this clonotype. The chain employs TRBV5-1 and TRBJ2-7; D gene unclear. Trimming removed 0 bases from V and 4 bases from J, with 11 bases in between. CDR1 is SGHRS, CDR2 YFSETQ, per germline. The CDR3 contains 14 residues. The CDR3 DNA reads TGCGCCAGCAGCTTGGACCCCAGAAATTACGAGCAGTACTTC. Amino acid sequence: CASSLDPRNYEQYF.

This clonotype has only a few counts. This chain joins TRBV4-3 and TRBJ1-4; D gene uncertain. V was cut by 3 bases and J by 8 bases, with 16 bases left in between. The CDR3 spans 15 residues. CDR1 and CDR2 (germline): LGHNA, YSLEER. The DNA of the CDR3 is TGCGCCAGCAGCCAGCCAGGATCGCCGTTCGAAAAACTGTTTTTT. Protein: CASSQPGSPFEKLFF.

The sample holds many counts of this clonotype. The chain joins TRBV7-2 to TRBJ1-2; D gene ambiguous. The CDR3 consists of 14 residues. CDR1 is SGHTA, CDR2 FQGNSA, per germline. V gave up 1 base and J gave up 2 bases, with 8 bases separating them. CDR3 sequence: CASSLVGSNYGYTF. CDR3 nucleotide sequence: TGTGCCAGCAGCTTAGTGGGGTCAAACTATGGCTACACCTTC.

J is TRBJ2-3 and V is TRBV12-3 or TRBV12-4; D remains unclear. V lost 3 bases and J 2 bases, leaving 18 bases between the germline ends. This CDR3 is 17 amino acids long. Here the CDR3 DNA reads TGTGCCAGCAGTTTGGTTCGACGGCGGACCGTCACAGATACGCAGTATTTT. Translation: CASSLVRRRTVTDTQYF.

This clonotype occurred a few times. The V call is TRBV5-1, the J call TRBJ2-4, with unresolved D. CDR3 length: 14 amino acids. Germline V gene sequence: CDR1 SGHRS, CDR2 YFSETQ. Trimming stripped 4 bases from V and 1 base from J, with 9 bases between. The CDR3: CASSPVAAKNIQYF. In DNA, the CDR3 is TGCGCCAGCAGCCCCGTCGCCGCCAAAAACATTCAGTACTTC.

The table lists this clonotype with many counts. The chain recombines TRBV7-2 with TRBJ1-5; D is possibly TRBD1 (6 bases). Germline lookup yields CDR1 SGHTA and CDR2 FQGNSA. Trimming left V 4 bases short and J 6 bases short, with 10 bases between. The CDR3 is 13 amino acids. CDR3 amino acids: CASSSRGGQPQHF. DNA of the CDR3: TGTGCCAGCAGCTCCAGGGGAGGTCAGCCCCAGCATTTT.

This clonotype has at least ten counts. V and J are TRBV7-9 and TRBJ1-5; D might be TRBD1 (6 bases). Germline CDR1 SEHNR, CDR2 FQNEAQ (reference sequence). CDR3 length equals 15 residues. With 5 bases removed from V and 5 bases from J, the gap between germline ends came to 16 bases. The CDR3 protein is CASSPLGGQDQPQHF. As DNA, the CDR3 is TGTGCCAGCAGCCCTTTGGGGGGGCAGGATCAGCCCCAGCATTTT.

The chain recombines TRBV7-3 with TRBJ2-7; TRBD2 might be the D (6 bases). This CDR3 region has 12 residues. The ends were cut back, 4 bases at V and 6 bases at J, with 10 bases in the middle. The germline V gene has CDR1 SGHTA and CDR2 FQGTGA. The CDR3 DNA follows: TGTGCCAGCAGCTCGGGGGAGCGCGAGCAGTACTTC. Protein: CASSSGEREQYF.

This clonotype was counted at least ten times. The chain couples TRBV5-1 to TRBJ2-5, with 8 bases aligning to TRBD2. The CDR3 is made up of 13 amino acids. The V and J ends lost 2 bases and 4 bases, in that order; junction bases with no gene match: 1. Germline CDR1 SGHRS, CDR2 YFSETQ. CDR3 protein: CASSFAGGETQYF. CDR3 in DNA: TGCGCCAGCAGCTTCGCGGGGGGAGAGACCCAGTACTTC.

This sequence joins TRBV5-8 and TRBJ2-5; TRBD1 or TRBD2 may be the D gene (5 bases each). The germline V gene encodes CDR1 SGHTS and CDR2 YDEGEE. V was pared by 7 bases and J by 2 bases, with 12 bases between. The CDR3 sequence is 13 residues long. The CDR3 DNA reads TGTGCCAGCCGGGCGAGGGGACAAGAGACCCAGTACTTC. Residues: CASRARGQETQYF.

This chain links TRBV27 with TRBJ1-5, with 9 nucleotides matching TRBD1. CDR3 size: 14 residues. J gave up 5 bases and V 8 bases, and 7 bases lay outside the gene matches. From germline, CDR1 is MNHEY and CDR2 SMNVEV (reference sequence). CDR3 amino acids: CASRQGQGYQPQHF. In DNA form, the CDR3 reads TGTGCCAGCCGGCAGGGACAGGGATATCAGCCCCAGCATTTT.

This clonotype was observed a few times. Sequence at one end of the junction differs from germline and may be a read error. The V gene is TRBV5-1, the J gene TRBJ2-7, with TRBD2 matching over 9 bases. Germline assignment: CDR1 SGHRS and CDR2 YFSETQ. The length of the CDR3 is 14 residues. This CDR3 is CASRLAGGANEQYF. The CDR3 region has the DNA TGCGCCAGCAGGTTGGCGGGGGGGGCCAACGAGCAGTACTTC.

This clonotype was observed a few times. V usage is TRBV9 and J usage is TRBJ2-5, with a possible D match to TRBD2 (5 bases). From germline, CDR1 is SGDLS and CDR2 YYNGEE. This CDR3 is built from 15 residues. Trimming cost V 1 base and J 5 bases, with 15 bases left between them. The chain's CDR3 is CASSVNSGTGETQYF. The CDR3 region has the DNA TGTGCCAGCAGCGTAAACAGCGGAACGGGTGAGACCCAGTACTTC.

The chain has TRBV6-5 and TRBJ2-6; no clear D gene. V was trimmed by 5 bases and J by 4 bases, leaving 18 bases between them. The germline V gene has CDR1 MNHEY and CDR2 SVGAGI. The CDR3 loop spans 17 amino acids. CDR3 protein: CASSLTTRYSGANVLTF. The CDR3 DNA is TGTGCCAGCAGTCTCACCACAAGGTACTCCGGGGCCAACGTCCTGACTTTC.

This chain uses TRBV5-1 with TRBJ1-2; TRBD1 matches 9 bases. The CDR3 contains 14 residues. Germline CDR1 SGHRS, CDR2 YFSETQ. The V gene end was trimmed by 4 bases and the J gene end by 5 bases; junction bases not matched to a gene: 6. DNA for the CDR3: TGCGCCAGCAGCCTGCCGGGACAGGGTTATGGCTACACCTTC. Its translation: CASSLPGQGYGYTF.

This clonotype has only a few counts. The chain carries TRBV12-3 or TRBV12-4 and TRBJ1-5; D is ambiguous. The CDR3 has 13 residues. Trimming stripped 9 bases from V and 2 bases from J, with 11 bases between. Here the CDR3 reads CARPPGRNQPQHF. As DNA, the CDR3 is TGTGCCAGACCGCCGGGCCGCAATCAGCCCCAGCATTTT.

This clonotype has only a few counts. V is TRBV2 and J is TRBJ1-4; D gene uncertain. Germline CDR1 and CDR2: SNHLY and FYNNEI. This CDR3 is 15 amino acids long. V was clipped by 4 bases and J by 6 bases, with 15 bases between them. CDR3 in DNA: TGTGCCAGCAGTGGTATTCAGGCCAGCGATGAAAAACTGTTTTTT. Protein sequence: CASSGIQASDEKLFF.

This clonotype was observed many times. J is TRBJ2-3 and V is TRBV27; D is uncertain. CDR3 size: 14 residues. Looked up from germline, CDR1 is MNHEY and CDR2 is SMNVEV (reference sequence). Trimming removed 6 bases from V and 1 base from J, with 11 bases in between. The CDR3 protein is CASSPEWGTDTQYF. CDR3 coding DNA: TGTGCCAGCAGCCCCGAATGGGGCACAGATACGCAGTATTTT.

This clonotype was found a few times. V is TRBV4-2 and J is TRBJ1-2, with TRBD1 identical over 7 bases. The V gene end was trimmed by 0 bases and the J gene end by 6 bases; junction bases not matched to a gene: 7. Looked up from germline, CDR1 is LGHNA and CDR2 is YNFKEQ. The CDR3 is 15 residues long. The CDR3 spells CASSQESQGGDGYTF. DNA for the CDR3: TGTGCCAGCAGCCAAGAAAGCCAGGGGGGGGATGGCTACACCTTC.

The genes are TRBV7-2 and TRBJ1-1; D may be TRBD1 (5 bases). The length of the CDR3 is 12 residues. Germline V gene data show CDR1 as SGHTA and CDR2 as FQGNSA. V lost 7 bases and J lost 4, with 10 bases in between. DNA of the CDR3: TGTGCCAGCACCATGGGGGTCACTGAAGCTTTCTTT. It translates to CASTMGVTEAFF. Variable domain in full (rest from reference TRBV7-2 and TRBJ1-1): GAGVSQSPSNKVTEKGKDVELRCDPISGHTALYWYRQSLGQGLEFLIYFQGNSAPDKSGLPSDRFSAERTGGSVSTLTIQRTQQEDSAVYLCASTMGVTEAFFGQGTRLTVV.

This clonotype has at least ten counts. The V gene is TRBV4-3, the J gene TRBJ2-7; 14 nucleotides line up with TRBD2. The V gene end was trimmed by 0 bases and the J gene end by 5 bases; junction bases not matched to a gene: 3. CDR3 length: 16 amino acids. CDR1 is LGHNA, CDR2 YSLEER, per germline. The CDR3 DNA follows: TGCGCCAGCAGCCAAGAAGGGACTAGCGGGGGTAACGAGCAGTACTTC. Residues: CASSQEGTSGGNEQYF.

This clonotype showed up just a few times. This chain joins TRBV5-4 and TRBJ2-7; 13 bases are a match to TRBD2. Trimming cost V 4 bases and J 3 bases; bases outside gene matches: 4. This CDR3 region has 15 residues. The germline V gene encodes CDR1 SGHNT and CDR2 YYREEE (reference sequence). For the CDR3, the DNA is TGTGCCAGCAGCCCCGGGACTAGCGGGGTCTACGAGCAGTACTTC. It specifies CASSPGTSGVYEQYF.

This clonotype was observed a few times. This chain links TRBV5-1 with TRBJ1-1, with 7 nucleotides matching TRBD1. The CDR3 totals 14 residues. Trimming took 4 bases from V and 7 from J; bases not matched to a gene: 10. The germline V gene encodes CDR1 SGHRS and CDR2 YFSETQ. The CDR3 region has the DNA TGCGCCAGCAGCAAAGGACAGGAGGGCGATGAAGCTTTCTTT. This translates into CASSKGQEGDEAFF.

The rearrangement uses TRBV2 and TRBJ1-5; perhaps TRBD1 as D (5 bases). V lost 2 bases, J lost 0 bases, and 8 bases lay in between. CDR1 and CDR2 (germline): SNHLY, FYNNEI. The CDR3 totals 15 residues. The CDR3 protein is CASSEQGPSNQPQHF. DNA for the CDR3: TGTGCCAGCAGTGAACAGGGACCTAGCAATCAGCCCCAGCATTTT.

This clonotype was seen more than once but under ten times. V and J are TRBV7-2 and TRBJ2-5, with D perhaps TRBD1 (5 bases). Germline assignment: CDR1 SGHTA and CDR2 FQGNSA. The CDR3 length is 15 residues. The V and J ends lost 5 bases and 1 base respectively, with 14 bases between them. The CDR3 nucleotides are TGTGCCAGCAGCCCCGGGCGACAGCTCCAAGAGACCCAGTACTTC. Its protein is CASSPGRQLQETQYF.

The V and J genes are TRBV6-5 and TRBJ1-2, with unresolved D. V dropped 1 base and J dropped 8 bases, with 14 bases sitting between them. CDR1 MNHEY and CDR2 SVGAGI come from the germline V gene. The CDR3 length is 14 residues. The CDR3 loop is CASSYFSNHLGYTF. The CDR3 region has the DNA TGTGCCAGCAGTTACTTCTCTAACCATCTGGGCTACACCTTC.